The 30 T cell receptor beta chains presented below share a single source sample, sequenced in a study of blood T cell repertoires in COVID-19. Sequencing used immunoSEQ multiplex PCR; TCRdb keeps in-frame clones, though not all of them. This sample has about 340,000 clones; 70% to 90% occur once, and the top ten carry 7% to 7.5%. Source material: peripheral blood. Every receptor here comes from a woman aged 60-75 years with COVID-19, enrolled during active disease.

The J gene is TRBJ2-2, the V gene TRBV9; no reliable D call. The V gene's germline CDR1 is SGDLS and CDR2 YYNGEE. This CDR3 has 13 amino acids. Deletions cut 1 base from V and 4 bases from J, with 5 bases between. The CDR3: CASSVYSTGELFF. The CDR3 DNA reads TGTGCCAGCAGCGTATACAGCACCGGGGAGCTGTTTTTT. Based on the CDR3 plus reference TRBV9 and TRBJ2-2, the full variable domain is DSGVTQTPKHLITATGQRVTLRCSPRSGDLSVYWYQQSLDQGLQFLIQYYNGEERAKGNILERFSAQQFPDLHSELNLSSLELGDSALYFCASSVYSTGELFFGEGSRLTVL.

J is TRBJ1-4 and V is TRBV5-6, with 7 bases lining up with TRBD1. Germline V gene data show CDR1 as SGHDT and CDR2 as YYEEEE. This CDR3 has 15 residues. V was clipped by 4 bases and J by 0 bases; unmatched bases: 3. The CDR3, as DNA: TGTGCCAGCAGCAAAACAGGGGCAACTAATGAAAAACTGTTTTTT. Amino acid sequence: CASSKTGATNEKLFF.

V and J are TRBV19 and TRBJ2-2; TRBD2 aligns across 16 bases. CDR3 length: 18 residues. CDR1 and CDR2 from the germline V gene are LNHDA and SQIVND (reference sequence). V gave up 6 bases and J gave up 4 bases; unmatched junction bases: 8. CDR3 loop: CASRTGTSGGASTGELFF. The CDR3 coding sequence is TGTGCCAGTAGGACCGGGACTAGCGGGGGGGCCAGCACCGGGGAGCTGTTTTTT.

For the CDR3, the DNA is TGTGCCAGCAGTTACTCGAGAACAGGGGCTATCTATGGCTACACCTTC. Translation: CASSYSRTGAIYGYTF. The rearrangement uses TRBV6-2 or TRBV6-3 and TRBJ1-2; 7 bases are shared with TRBD1. Trimming removed 0 bases from V and 4 bases from J; junction bases left unmatched: 8. CDR3 length: 16 residues. Germline assignment: CDR1 MNHEY and CDR2 SVGEGT.

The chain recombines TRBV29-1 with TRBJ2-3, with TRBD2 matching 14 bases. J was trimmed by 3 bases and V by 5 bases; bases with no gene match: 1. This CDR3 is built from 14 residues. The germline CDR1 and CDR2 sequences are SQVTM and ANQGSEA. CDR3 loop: CSVRTSGGTDTQYF. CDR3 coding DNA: TGCAGCGTTAGGACTAGCGGGGGGACAGATACGCAGTATTTT.

The CDR3, as DNA: TGTGCCAGCAGCGTATGGCAGGGACAGGGGCCGGGTGAGCAGTTCTTC. This sequence encodes CASSVWQGQGPGEQFF. V usage is TRBV9 and J usage is TRBJ2-1, with 10 bases aligning to TRBD1. Trimming removed 1 base from V and 9 bases from J; junction bases left unmatched: 10. The germline CDR1 and CDR2 sequences are SGDLS and YYNGEE. This CDR3 contains 16 residues. The full variable domain, rest sourced from reference TRBV9 and TRBJ2-1, is DSGVTQTPKHLITATGQRVTLRCSPRSGDLSVYWYQQSLDQGLQFLIQYYNGEERAKGNILERFSAQQFPDLHSELNLSSLELGDSALYFCASSVWQGQGPGEQFFGPGTRLTVL.

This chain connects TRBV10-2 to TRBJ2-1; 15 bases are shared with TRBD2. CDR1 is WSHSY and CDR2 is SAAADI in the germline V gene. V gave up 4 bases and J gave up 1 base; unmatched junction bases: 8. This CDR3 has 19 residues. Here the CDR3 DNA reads TGCGCCAGCAGTGGGCGAGTGGGACTAGCGGGGGGTTCCTACAATGAGCAGTTCTTC. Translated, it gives CASSGRVGLAGGSYNEQFF.

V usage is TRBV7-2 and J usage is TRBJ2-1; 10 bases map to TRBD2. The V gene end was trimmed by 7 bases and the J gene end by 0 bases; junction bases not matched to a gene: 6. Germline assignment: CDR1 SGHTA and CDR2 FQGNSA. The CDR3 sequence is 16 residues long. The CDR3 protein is CASIGASGGSYNEQFF. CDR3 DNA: TGTGCCAGCATTGGAGCTAGCGGGGGCTCCTACAATGAGCAGTTCTTC. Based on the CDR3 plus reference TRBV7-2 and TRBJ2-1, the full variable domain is GAGVSQSPSNKVTEKGKDVELRCDPISGHTALYWYRQSLGQGLEFLIYFQGNSAPDKSGLPSDRFSAERTGGSVSTLTIQRTQQEDSAVYLCASIGASGGSYNEQFFGPGTRLTVL.

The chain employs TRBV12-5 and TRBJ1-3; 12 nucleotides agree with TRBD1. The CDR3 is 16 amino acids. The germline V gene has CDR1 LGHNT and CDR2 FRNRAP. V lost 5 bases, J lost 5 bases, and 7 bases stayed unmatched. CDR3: CASGPPGQGARNTIYF. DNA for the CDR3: TGTGCTAGTGGTCCCCCGGGACAGGGGGCCCGAAACACCATATATTTT.

CDR3 coding DNA: TGTGCCAGCAGCTTATGGGGGGGCCCTCTCTCTGGGGCCAACGTCCTGACTTTC. Translating gives CASSLWGGPLSGANVLTF. The chain uses TRBV7-9 and TRBJ2-6; possibly TRBD2 for D (7 bases). CDR3 length equals 18 residues. Looked up from germline, CDR1 is SEHNR and CDR2 is FQNEAQ (reference sequence). Trimming removed 2 bases at V and 0 bases at J, with 14 bases between.

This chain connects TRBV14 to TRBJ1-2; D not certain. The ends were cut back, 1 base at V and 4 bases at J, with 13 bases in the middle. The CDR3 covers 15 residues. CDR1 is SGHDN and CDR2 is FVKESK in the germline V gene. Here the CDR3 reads CASSQGGGSFYGYTF. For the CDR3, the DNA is TGTGCCAGCAGCCAAGGCGGAGGGTCTTTCTATGGCTACACCTTC.

CDR3 in DNA: TGTGCCAGCAGCTTAGCAGTTCTGGCAGGGGGTAGCTATGGCTACACCTTC. Translating gives CASSLAVLAGGSYGYTF. The chain carries TRBV7-2 and TRBJ1-2; 7 bases agree with TRBD1. Looked up from germline, CDR1 is SGHTA and CDR2 is FQGNSA. The CDR3 is 17 residues long. The V and J ends lost 0 bases and 4 bases, in that order; junction bases with no gene match: 11.

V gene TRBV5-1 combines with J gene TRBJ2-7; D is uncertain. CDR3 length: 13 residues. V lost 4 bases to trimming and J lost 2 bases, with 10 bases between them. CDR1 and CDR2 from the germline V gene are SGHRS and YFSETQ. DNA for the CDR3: TGCGCCAGCAGCACCTCCACAGCCTACGAGCAGTACTTC. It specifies CASSTSTAYEQYF.

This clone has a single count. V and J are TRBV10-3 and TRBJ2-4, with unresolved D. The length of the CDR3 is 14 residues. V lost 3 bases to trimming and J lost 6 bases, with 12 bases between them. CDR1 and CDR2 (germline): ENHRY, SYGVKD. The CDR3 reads CAISDEVGGNIQYF. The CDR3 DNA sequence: TGTGCCATCAGTGATGAGGTCGGTGGAAACATTCAGTACTTC.

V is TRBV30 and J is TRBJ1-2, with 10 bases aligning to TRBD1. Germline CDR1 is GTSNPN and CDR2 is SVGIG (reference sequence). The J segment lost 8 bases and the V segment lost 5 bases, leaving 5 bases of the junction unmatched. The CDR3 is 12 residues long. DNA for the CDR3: TGTGCCTGGGGGGACAGGGGTGTGGGCTACACCTTC. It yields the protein CAWGDRGVGYTF.

Here the CDR3 DNA reads TGTGCCAGCAGCTTGGGAGGAGCGGGGCGGAGCACAGATACGCAGTATTTT. It yields the protein CASSLGGAGRSTDTQYF. The chain is built from TRBV7-9 and TRBJ2-3; TRBD2 matches 7 bases. The junction had 9 bases not matched to a gene; V was cut back by 3 bases and J by 0 bases. Germline V CDR1 and CDR2: SEHNR, FQNEAQ (reference sequence). CDR3 length: 17 residues.

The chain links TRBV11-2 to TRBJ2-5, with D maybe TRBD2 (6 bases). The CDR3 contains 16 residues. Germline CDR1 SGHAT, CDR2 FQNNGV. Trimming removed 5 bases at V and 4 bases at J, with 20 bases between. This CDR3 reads CASSPLGGTLGETQYF. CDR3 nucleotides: TGTGCCAGCAGCCCCCTAGGCGGGACCCTGGGAGAGACCCAGTACTTC.

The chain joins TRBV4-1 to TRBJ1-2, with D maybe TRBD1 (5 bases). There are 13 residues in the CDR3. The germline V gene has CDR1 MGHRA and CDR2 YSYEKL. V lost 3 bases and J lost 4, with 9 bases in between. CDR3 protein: CASSQGQLYGYTF. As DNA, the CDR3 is TGCGCCAGCAGCCAGGGGCAGCTCTATGGCTACACCTTC.

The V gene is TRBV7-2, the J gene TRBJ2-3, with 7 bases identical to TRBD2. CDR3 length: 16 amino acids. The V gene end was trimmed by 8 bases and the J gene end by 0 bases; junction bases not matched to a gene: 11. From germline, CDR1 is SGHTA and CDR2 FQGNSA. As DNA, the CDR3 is TGTGCCAGCCGCCCCCCTAGCGGCCTCAGCACAGATACGCAGTATTTT. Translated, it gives CASRPPSGLSTDTQYF.

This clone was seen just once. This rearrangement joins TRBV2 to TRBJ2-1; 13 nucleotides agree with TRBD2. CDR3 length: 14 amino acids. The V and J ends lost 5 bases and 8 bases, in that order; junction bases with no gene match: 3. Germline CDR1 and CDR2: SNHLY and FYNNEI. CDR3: CASSQGLAGYEQFF. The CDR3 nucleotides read TGTGCCAGCAGTCAGGGACTAGCGGGATATGAGCAGTTCTTC. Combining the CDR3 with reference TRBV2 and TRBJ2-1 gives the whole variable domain EPEVTQTPSHQVTQMGQEVILRCVPISNHLYFYWYRQILGQKVEFLVSFYNNEISEKSEIFDDQFSVERPDGSNFTLKIRSTKLEDSAMYFCASSQGLAGYEQFFGPGTRLTVL.

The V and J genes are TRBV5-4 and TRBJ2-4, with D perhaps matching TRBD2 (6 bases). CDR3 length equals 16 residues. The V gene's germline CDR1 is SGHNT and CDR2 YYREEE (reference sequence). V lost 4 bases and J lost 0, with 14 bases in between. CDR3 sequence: CASSPAGGIAKNIQYF. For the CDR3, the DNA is TGTGCCAGCAGCCCCGCCGGGGGTATAGCCAAAAACATTCAGTACTTC. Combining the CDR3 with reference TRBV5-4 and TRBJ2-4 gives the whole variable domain ETGVTQSPTHLIKTRGQQVTLRCSSQSGHNTVSWYQQALGQGPQFIFQYYREEENGRGNFPPRFSGLQFPNYSSELNVNALELDDSALYLCASSPAGGIAKNIQYFGAGTRLSVL.

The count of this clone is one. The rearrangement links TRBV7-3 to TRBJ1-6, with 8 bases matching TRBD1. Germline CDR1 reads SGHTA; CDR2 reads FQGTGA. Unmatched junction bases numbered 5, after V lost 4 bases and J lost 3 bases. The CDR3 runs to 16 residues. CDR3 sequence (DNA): TGTGCCAGCAGCTCATACGACAGGGGCTATAATTCACCCCTCCACTTT. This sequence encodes CASSSYDRGYNSPLHF.

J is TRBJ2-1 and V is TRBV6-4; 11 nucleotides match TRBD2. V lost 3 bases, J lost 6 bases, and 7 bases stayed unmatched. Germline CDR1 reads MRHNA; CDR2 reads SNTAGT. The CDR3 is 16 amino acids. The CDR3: CASSEVAGGVINEQFF. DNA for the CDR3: TGTGCCAGCAGTGAAGTAGCGGGGGGGGTTATCAATGAGCAGTTCTTC.

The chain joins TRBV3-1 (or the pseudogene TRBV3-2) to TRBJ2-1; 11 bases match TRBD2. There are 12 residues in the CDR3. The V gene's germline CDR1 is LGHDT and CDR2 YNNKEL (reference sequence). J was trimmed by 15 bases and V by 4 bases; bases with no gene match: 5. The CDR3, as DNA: TGTGCCAGCAGCCGTAGGACTAGCGGGCCGTTCTTC. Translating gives CASSRRTSGPFF.

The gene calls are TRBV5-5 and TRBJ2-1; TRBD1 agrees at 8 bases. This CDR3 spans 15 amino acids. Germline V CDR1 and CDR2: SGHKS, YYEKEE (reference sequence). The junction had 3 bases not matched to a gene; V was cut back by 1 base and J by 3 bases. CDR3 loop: CASSLTGGHYNEQFF. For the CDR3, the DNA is TGTGCCAGCAGCTTGACAGGGGGGCACTACAATGAGCAGTTCTTC.

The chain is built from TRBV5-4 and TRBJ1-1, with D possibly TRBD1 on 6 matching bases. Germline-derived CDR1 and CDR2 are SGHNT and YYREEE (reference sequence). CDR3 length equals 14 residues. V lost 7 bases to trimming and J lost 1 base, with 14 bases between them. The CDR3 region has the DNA TGTGCCAGCCGACCCGGGACACCGAACACTGAAGCTTTCTTT. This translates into CASRPGTPNTEAFF.

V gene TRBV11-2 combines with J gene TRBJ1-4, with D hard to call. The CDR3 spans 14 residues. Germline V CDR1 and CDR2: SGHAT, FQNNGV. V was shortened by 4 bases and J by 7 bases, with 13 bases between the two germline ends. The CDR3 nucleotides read TGTGCCAGCAGCTCCCCGCGATATGGTGAAAAACTGTTTTTT. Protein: CASSSPRYGEKLFF.

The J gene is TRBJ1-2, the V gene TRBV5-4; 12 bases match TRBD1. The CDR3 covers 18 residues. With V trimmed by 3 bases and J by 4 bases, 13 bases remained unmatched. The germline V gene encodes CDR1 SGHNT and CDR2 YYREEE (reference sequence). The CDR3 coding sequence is TGTGCCAGCAGCTCACTCCGGGACAGGGGGCGAGGGGGCTATGGCTACACCTTC. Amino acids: CASSSLRDRGRGGYGYTF.

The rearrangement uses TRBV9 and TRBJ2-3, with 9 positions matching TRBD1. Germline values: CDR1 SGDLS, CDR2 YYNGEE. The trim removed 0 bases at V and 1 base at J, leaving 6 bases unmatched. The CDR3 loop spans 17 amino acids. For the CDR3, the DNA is TGTGCCAGCAGCGTAGGCCCACGGGACAGGGGCACAGATACGCAGTATTTT. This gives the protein CASSVGPRDRGTDTQYF.

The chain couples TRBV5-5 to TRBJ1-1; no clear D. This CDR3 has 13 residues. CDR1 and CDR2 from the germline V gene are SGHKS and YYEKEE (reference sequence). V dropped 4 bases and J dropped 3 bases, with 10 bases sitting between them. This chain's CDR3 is CASSPQVYTEAFF. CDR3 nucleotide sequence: TGTGCCAGCAGCCCGCAGGTTTACACTGAAGCTTTCTTT.